The present T cell receptor beta chain was sequenced within a study of tumor-infiltrating lymphocytes in primary liver carcinoma. Germline CDR1 MDHEN, CDR2 SYDVKM. The CDR3 sequence is 16 residues long. Unsorted bulk tissue, roughly 19-34 mg of it, served as the source for co-extraction of RNA and DNA. Patients underwent resection of primary liver carcinoma. Chronic HBV infection, which was untreated, was present in the patients. Total RNA (approximately 500 ng) served as template for TCR beta cDNA synthesis primed by a constant-region primer. Library construction for TCR beta comprised three nested multiplex PCR rounds performed with slightly modified ARM-PCR. The opening two PCR rounds, about 11 cycles each, paired TRBV1-TRBV30 forward primers with a C-beta reverse primer. TCRdb reprocessed the multiplex PCR reads via MiXCR and lists one record per CDR3 protein. The data show just under 45,000 distinct CDR3 sequences, with about three quarters seen just once and under 20% held by the top ten.

To note about this clonotype: Its antigen remains unidentified. The junction and the germline gene differ at one end; a read error may be behind it.

General study points: Compared with tumor region pairs, tumor-adjacent and tumor-blood pairs overlapped less. Only about 7.5-25% of top clones spanned all five tumor regions.

Sequencing input: liver tumor tissue from sampling region 2. Subset here: tumor region T2, inferior pole. The clonotype comes from a middle-aged man with primary liver carcinoma and hepatitis B virus infection. The chain carries TRBV28 and TRBJ2-7, with 7 bases that match TRBD2. CDR3 bases: TGTGCCAGCAGCCCAAGGACTAGTGGGCTTTCCTACGAGCAGCACTTC. This translates into CASSPRTSGLSYEQHF.